This T cell receptor beta chain appears in the sequencing data of a study of blood T cell repertoires in COVID-19. Study information: T cells, B-cell-depleted T cells, or PBMCs supplied cDNA or gDNA.

The method was immunoSEQ multiplex PCR; TCRdb's version includes in-frame clones alone and lacks a portion of them. The data show a few hundred thousand clones, more than 70% seen once. This clone appeared once. The CDR3 has 13 amino acids. V dropped 8 bases and J dropped 2 bases, with 13 bases sitting between them. Germline CDR1 reads MDHEN; CDR2 reads SYDVKM. The genes are TRBV28 and TRBJ2-7; perhaps TRBD1 as D (6 bases). Material: peripheral blood. This TCR came from a young woman with acute or convalescent COVID-19. The CDR3 reads CASSQGLTYEQYF. The CDR3 nucleotides read TGTGCCAGCTCACAGGGTCTGACCTACGAGCAGTACTTC.